The present entry profiles one T cell receptor (beta chain) with its context. The data were taken from a study of cytomegalovirus exposure and HLA in healthy donors. Study as a whole: A data release that came early held tens of millions of unique TCRs from HLA-typed donors.

The CDR3 sequence is 16 residues long. Germline CDR1 reads SEHNR; CDR2 reads FQNEAQ (reference sequence). V lost 3 bases to trimming and J lost 0 bases, with 12 bases between them. Primers included in the PCR were 60 Vbeta and 13 Jbeta primers. Clones were read by immunoSEQ multiplex PCR, and TCRdb kept only the in-frame ones, dropping some. This listing includes 150,000 or so clones. The specimen sequenced was PBMCs. This sequence joins TRBV7-9 and TRBJ2-1, with D perhaps matching TRBD2 (5 bases). The receptor comes from a man aged 18 to 29 in good health and CMV-seronegative. The CDR3 coding sequence is TGTGCCAGCAGCTTTTCCGTAGCGAGCTCCTACAATGAGCAGTTCTTC. Translation: CASSFSVASSYNEQFF.